Each of the 18 T cell receptor beta chains below was sequenced from the same sample in a study of cytomegalovirus exposure and HLA in healthy donors. Researchers ran the PCR with 60 Vbeta and 13 Jbeta primers. The repertoire was sequenced with immunoSEQ multiplex PCR; TCRdb's copy has only in-frame clones and lacks some. The repertoire holds 210,000 or so clones, with about 85% as singletons. Specimen: PBMCs. These receptors originate from a human donor in good health.

The rearrangement links TRBV5-6 to TRBJ2-1; D not resolved. The CDR3 is made up of 11 amino acids. Trimming shortened V by 3 bases and J by 8 bases, and 6 bases separated the two germline ends. Looked up from germline, CDR1 is SGHDT and CDR2 is YYEEEE. The CDR3 coding sequence is TGTGCCAGCAGCTCGAGCTATGAGCAGTTCTTC. Encoded protein: CASSSSYEQFF.

This sequence joins TRBV6-1 and TRBJ1-2; weak D call: TRBD1 (6 bases). Germline CDR1 reads MNHNS; CDR2 reads SASEGT. CDR3 length: 16 amino acids. Trimming took off 1 base at V and 8 bases at J, with 20 bases between the two ends. The CDR3 loop reads CASSEGGGRQLMGYTF. The CDR3 nucleotides read TGTGCCAGCAGTGAAGGGGGGGGCAGGCAACTTATGGGCTACACCTTC.

The V gene is TRBV7-2, the J gene TRBJ2-1; 16 bases align to TRBD2. Germline CDR1 reads SGHTA; CDR2 reads FQGNSA. The length of the CDR3 is 17 residues. The V gene end was trimmed by 11 bases and the J gene end by 9 bases; junction bases not matched to a gene: 16. The CDR3 spells CASRSPGTSGRAGEQFF. CDR3 DNA: TGTGCCTCTCGGAGTCCCGGGACTAGCGGGAGGGCCGGTGAGCAGTTCTTC.

The chain joins TRBV7-8 to TRBJ2-1; 9 nucleotides agree with TRBD2. The CDR3 is made up of 15 amino acids. From germline, CDR1 is SGHVS and CDR2 FQNEAQ. V lost 5 bases to trimming and J lost 4 bases; unmatched junction nucleotides: 6. The CDR3 sequence: CASSAPGLAYNEQFF. Here the CDR3 DNA reads TGTGCCAGCAGCGCGCCGGGACTAGCTTACAATGAGCAGTTCTTC.

This chain uses TRBV6-5 with TRBJ2-5; 11 bases agree with TRBD1. This CDR3 is built from 16 residues. CDR1 is MNHEY, CDR2 SVGAGI, per germline. Trimming took 4 bases from V and 5 from J; bases not matched to a gene: 9. CDR3 nucleotide sequence: TGTGCCAGCAGTTCTGGGGACAGGGGGTTTGGGGAGACCCAGTACTTC. This gives the protein CASSSGDRGFGETQYF.

This rearrangement joins TRBV29-1 to TRBJ2-3; 14 positions match TRBD2. Trimming took 6 bases from V and 3 from J; bases not matched to a gene: 5. Germline V gene sequence: CDR1 SQVTM, CDR2 ANQGSEA. The CDR3 sequence is 15 residues long. The chain's CDR3 is CSVTGTSGSTDTQYF. The CDR3 DNA sequence: TGCAGCGTAACCGGGACTAGCGGGAGTACAGATACGCAGTATTTT.

This clone was found once. V is TRBV21-1 and J is TRBJ1-1; no check of the table's D call, TRBD1, against the DNA was made. TRBV21-1 is assigned pseudogene status. This CDR3 has 18 residues. The chain's CDR3 is CASSNFIGPRGMNTEAFF. In DNA form, the CDR3 reads TGTGCCAGCAGCAATTTTATCGGACCCAGGGGAATGAACACTGAAGCTTTCTTT.

This clone occurred a few times. This sequence joins TRBV6-5 and TRBJ1-5; maybe TRBD1 (6 bases). V dropped 6 bases and J dropped 4 bases, with 16 bases sitting between them. Germline V gene data show CDR1 as MNHEY and CDR2 as SVGAGI. The CDR3 spans 15 residues. CDR3: CASRGAKGGNQPQHF. CDR3 DNA sequence: TGTGCCAGCAGGGGGGCCAAGGGAGGGAATCAGCCCCAGCATTTT.

The rearrangement uses TRBV9 and TRBJ2-3; D is perhaps TRBD2 (6 bases). The V gene's germline CDR1 is SGDLS and CDR2 YYNGEE. CDR3 length equals 15 residues. Trimming left V 4 bases short and J 0 bases short, with 12 bases between. The CDR3 loop reads CASSLSGTSTDTQYF. CDR3 nucleotide sequence: TGTGCCAGCAGCCTCTCCGGGACTAGCACAGATACGCAGTATTTT. Full variable domain (missing parts from reference TRBV9 and TRBJ2-3): DSGVTQTPKHLITATGQRVTLRCSPRSGDLSVYWYQQSLDQGLQFLIQYYNGEERAKGNILERFSAQQFPDLHSELNLSSLELGDSALYFCASSLSGTSTDTQYFGPGTRLTVL.

The rearrangement joins TRBV5-1 to TRBJ2-7, with 9 bases lining up with TRBD2. Germline V gene lookup returns CDR1 SGHRS and CDR2 YFSETQ. The CDR3 loop spans 16 amino acids. V gave up 0 bases and J gave up 4 bases; unmatched junction bases: 8. In DNA, the CDR3 is TGCGCCAGCAGCTTGGGAGCCGCGGGAGGGCTTTACGAGCAGTACTTC. Residues: CASSLGAAGGLYEQYF.

The genes are TRBV7-8 and TRBJ2-1, with TRBD2 matching 9 bases. Trimming cost V 3 bases and J 7 bases; bases outside gene matches: 7. CDR1 and CDR2 from the germline V gene are SGHVS and FQNEAQ. The CDR3 totals 15 residues. CDR3 residues: CASSFRGRAENEQFF. The CDR3 DNA follows: TGTGCCAGCAGCTTCCGCGGGAGGGCCGAGAATGAGCAGTTCTTC.

The chain couples TRBV30 to TRBJ2-1; 8 bases fit TRBD2. The CDR3 spans 17 residues. Germline trimming cut 5 bases from V and 9 bases from J; bases unmatched to any gene: 21. Germline CDR1 is GTSNPN and CDR2 is SVGIG (reference sequence). The CDR3 nucleotides are TGTGCCTGGGGACCCCGTAGGGTAGCGGGGCCAAGGGGTGAGCAGTTCTTC. Residues: CAWGPRRVAGPRGEQFF.

A single count supports this clone. J is TRBJ2-7 and V is TRBV19; the match to TRBD2 covers 9 bases. There are 17 residues in the CDR3. Germline V gene sequence: CDR1 LNHDA, CDR2 SQIVND (reference sequence). After removal of 3 bases from V and 4 bases from J, the junction contained 13 bases not matched to a gene. The CDR3 region is CASSISGRAPFQYEQYF. The CDR3 DNA reads as TGTGCCAGTAGTATTAGCGGGAGAGCCCCCTTCCAATACGAGCAGTACTTC. Variable domain in full (rest from reference TRBV19 and TRBJ2-7): DGGITQSPKYLFRKEGQNVTLSCEQNLNHDAMYWYRQDPGQGLRLIYYSQIVNDFQKGDIAEGYSVSREKKESFPLTVTSAQKNPTAFYLCASSISGRAPFQYEQYFGPGTRLTVT.

The chain joins TRBV15 to TRBJ1-5, with D possibly matching TRBD1 (5 bases). V lost 8 bases, J lost 4 bases, and 15 bases lay in between. The CDR3 runs to 14 residues. The germline V gene encodes CDR1 LNHNV and CDR2 YYDKDF (reference sequence). This CDR3 reads CATRDRVTNQPQHF. The CDR3 DNA reads as TGTGCCACCCGCGACAGAGTTACGAATCAGCCCCAGCATTTT.

The chain links TRBV27 to TRBJ2-1; weak D call: TRBD1 (5 bases). The length of the CDR3 is 15 residues. Between the trimmed V and J ends, which lost 8 bases and 0 bases, there was a span of 14 bases. Germline CDR1 is MNHEY and CDR2 is SMNVEV (reference sequence). The CDR3 loop reads CASSNRFSSYNEQFF. The DNA for the CDR3 is TGTGCCAGCTCCAACAGGTTTAGCTCCTACAATGAGCAGTTCTTC.

This chain connects TRBV27 to TRBJ2-1; 7 nucleotides match TRBD2. CDR1 is MNHEY and CDR2 is SMNVEV in the germline V gene (reference sequence). The CDR3 is 17 residues long. V shed 5 bases, J shed 7 bases, and the junction held 17 bases outside the gene matches. Here the CDR3 DNA reads TGTGCCAGCAGTCCTACCCTTTCAGCGGGATCGCGGAATGAGCAGTTCTTC. It specifies CASSPTLSAGSRNEQFF.

This chain links TRBV6-1 with TRBJ2-7, with D tentatively TRBD1 (6 bases). The CDR3 loop spans 13 amino acids. CDR1 and CDR2 from the germline V gene are MNHNS and SASEGT. Trimming cost V 5 bases and J 5 bases, with 13 bases left between them. CDR3 coding DNA: TGTGCCAGCAGTAGGGACATGGGGGACGAGCAGTACTTC. This encodes CASSRDMGDEQYF.

The rearrangement links TRBV10-3 to TRBJ1-2; 10 bases align to TRBD1. The V gene's germline CDR1 is ENHRY and CDR2 SYGVKD. The junction had 3 bases not matched to a gene; V was cut back by 8 bases and J by 0 bases. The CDR3 is 14 amino acids. For the CDR3, the DNA is TGTGCCATCGGGACAGGGGCGTCTAACTATGGCTACACCTTC. It translates to CAIGTGASNYGYTF.